Sequencing of this T cell receptor (beta chain) was carried out in a study of blood T cell repertoires in COVID-19. Study at large: Samples of COVID-19 (acute and convalescent) were obtained from the United States, Italy and Spain. PBMCs, B-cell-depleted T cells, or T cells were the source of the cDNA or gDNA that made up the material.

Source study methods: Amplification of reference gene primers provided the estimated nucleated cell counts. The method was immunoSEQ multiplex PCR; TCRdb's version includes in-frame clones alone and lacks a portion of them. The D gene and trimming were derived from the DNA, and the V and J assignments and clone size from that table. The repertoire holds approximately 71,000 clones, with approximately 80% as singletons. Germline V gives CDR1 SGHDN, CDR2 FVKESK. Trimming stripped 0 bases from V and 12 bases from J, with 12 bases between. The CDR3 runs 13 residues. The genes are TRBV14 and TRBJ2-1; tentatively, D is TRBD1 (6 bases). Sequencing used peripheral blood. The clonotype originates from a human donor in a cohort sampled during active COVID-19. The CDR3 coding sequence is TGTGCCAGCAGCCAAGATCACGTCAGGGGGCAGTTCTTC. Its protein product is CASSQDHVRGQFF.